These 16 T cell receptor beta chains originate from one sample sequenced in a study of blood T cell repertoires in COVID-19. Measured with immunoSEQ multiplex PCR; TCRdb has only the in-frame clones, and not every one. Here the sample spans fewer than 250,000 clones, more than 75% being singletons. Sequencing used PBMCs or T cells enriched from blood (not recorded which). The receptor set was obtained from a woman in her thirties or forties with acute COVID-19.

This clone came up once. The chain employs TRBV9 and TRBJ2-1; a possible D gene is TRBD2 (6 bases). CDR1 is SGDLS, CDR2 YYNGEE, per germline. V gave up 0 bases and J gave up 3 bases, with 10 bases separating them. The CDR3 runs 15 residues. The CDR3 DNA is TGTGCCAGCAGCGTAGCGGCGGGAATCTACAATGAGCAGTTCTTC. Encoded protein: CASSVAAGIYNEQFF.

The rearrangement links TRBV7-2 to TRBJ1-2; 8 nucleotides line up with TRBD1. There are 15 residues in the CDR3. The V and J ends lost 0 bases and 6 bases, in that order; junction bases with no gene match: 6. CDR1 and CDR2 from the germline V gene are SGHTA and FQGNSA. The CDR3 DNA reads TGTGCCAGCAGCTTAGCGGGCAGGGGGCGGAATGGCTACACCTTC. It translates to CASSLAGRGRNGYTF.

The chain recombines TRBV2 with TRBJ1-6; 10 bases map to TRBD1. Germline CDR1 is SNHLY and CDR2 is FYNNEI. CDR3 size: 15 residues. With V trimmed by 7 bases and J by 10 bases, 10 bases remained unmatched. The CDR3 DNA sequence: TGTGCCAGCATCCCGGGACAGGGGAATGGATCACCCCTCCACTTT. Translation gives CASIPGQGNGSPLHF.

This chain joins TRBV5-6 and TRBJ1-3; D call uncertain. CDR1 is SGHDT and CDR2 is YYEEEE in the germline V gene. The CDR3 runs 15 residues. Trimming took 0 bases from V and 0 from J, leaving 7 bases between them. In DNA form, the CDR3 reads TGTGCCAGCAGCTTGGATCGCAGCTCTGGAAACACCATATATTTT. Residues: CASSLDRSSGNTIYF.

About this clone itself: This specimen includes other DNA sequences encoding the same CDR3. V is TRBV11-3 and J is TRBJ2-7, with 7 nucleotides matching TRBD2. Germline V lookup: CDR1 SGHNT, CDR2 YENEEA. The CDR3 sequence is 13 residues long. J was trimmed by 3 bases and V by 3 bases; bases with no gene match: 2. The CDR3 reads CASSFRTSYEQYF. The CDR3 coding sequence is TGTGCCAGCAGCTTCAGGACTAGCTACGAGCAGTACTTC.

This clone was detected a few times. The chain is built from TRBV5-8 and TRBJ1-1; no firm D call. CDR3 length: 14 amino acids. Trimming removed 4 bases at V and 1 base at J, with 11 bases between. The germline V gene has CDR1 SGHTS and CDR2 YDEGEE. The CDR3 nucleotides are TGTGCCAGCAGCCCGGACTACCAGAACACTGAAGCTTTCTTT. Residues: CASSPDYQNTEAFF.

V usage is TRBV27 and J usage is TRBJ2-6; 7 bases agree with TRBD1. Trimming at V came to 3 bases and at J to 2 bases, leaving 1 base not matched to a gene. The CDR3 spans 15 residues. CDR1 MNHEY and CDR2 SMNVEV come from the germline V gene (reference sequence). The CDR3 reads CASSFGQAGANVLTF. For the CDR3, the DNA is TGTGCCAGCAGTTTCGGACAGGCTGGGGCCAACGTCCTGACTTTC.

This clone has at least ten counts. The chain combines TRBV19 with TRBJ2-1, with 14 bases aligning to TRBD2. Germline lookup yields CDR1 LNHDA and CDR2 SQIVND (reference sequence). The CDR3 length is 16 residues. Trimming cost V 7 bases and J 5 bases; bases outside gene matches: 7. The CDR3: CASKGGLAGGNNEQFF. The CDR3 DNA sequence: TGTGCCAGTAAGGGTGGACTAGCGGGAGGAAACAATGAGCAGTTCTTC.

This clone was found a few times. CDR3 amino acids: CATSARFRDSGYTF. CDR3 nucleotide sequence: TGTGCCACCAGTGCTCGTTTCAGGGATTCCGGCTACACCTTC. This rearrangement joins TRBV24-1 to TRBJ1-2, with D tentatively TRBD1 (5 bases). The CDR3 is made up of 14 amino acids. CDR1 is KGHDR, CDR2 SFDVKD, per germline. The V end lost 5 bases, the J end lost 8 bases, and 17 bases lay between the germline ends.

The chain joins TRBV10-3 to TRBJ1-2; 8 bases agree with TRBD1. Per the germline V gene, CDR1 is ENHRY and CDR2 is SYGVKD. Losses at the gene ends were 4 bases for V and 8 bases for J; bases not matched to a gene: 6. This CDR3 is 13 amino acids long. The CDR3 region has the DNA TGTGCCATCAGTGCAGGGGGCGAGTACGGCTACACCTTC. It translates to CAISAGGEYGYTF.

Only a few counts were recorded for this clone. This chain links TRBV11-2 with TRBJ2-7; weak D call: TRBD1 (6 bases). Trimming cost V 4 bases and J 2 bases, with 15 bases left between them. The CDR3 has 15 amino acids. Germline CDR1 is SGHAT and CDR2 is FQNNGV. The CDR3 nucleotides read TGTGCCAGCAGCTCACTAAAACAGGGAACCTACGAGCAGTACTTC. Its protein product is CASSSLKQGTYEQYF.

The chain carries TRBV3-1 (or the pseudogene TRBV3-2) and TRBJ1-2; D is unclear. The V gene's germline CDR1 is LGHDT and CDR2 YNNKEL (reference sequence). Between the trimmed V and J ends, which lost 2 bases and 0 bases, there was a span of 13 bases. The CDR3 runs to 16 residues. The CDR3 nucleotides read TGTGCCAGCAGCCAATCCATAGAGAGGGCTAACTATGGCTACACCTTC. The encoded protein is CASSQSIERANYGYTF.

The rearrangement links TRBV7-2 to TRBJ2-5; 8 bases match TRBD1. CDR3 size: 16 residues. The V gene's germline CDR1 is SGHTA and CDR2 FQGNSA. J gave up 3 bases and V 2 bases, and 8 bases lay outside the gene matches. CDR3 sequence reads: CASSLSQGATEETQYF. DNA of the CDR3: TGTGCCAGCAGCTTATCGCAGGGGGCGACGGAAGAGACCCAGTACTTC.

V usage is TRBV28 and J usage is TRBJ1-1; D not certain. The CDR3 is 12 amino acids. Germline V gives CDR1 MDHEN, CDR2 SYDVKM. Trimming took off 6 bases at V and 2 bases at J, with 7 bases between the two ends. The chain's CDR3 is CASRSGNTEAFF. The CDR3 DNA reads TGTGCCAGCAGATCGGGAAACACTGAAGCTTTCTTT.

This clone was picked up a small number of times. The chain carries TRBV19 and TRBJ1-2; tentative D call: TRBD1 (6 bases). V lost 0 bases and J 8 bases, leaving 13 bases between the germline ends. The CDR3 runs 14 residues. Germline values: CDR1 LNHDA, CDR2 SQIVND (reference sequence). CDR3 coding DNA: TGTGCCAGTAGTATAGATCTTGGACAGTGGGGCTACACCTTC. Translating it yields CASSIDLGQWGYTF.

This chain connects TRBV6-5 to TRBJ1-2; the D gene is possibly TRBD1 (5 bases). The germline V gene has CDR1 MNHEY and CDR2 SVGAGI. The length of the CDR3 is 15 residues. V gave up 2 bases and J gave up 0 bases, with 10 bases separating them. CDR3 in DNA: TGTGCCAGCAGTTACGTCAGGGCACCTAACTATGGCTACACCTTC. Its translation is CASSYVRAPNYGYTF.